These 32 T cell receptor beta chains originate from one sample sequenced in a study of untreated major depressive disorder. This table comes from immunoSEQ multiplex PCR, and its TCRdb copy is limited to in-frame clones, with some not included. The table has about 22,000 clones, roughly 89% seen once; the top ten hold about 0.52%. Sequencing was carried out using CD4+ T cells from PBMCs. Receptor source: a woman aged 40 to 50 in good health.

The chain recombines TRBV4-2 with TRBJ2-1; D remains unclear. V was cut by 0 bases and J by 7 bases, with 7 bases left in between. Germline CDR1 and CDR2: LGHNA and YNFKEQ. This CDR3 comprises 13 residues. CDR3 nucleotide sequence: TGTGCCAGCAGCCAAGAGGCGGCTAATGAGCAGTTCTTC. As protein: CASSQEAANEQFF.

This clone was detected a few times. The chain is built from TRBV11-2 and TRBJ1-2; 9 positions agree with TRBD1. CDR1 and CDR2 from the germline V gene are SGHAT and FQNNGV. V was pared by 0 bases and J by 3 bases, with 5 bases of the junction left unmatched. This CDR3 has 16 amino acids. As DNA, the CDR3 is TGTGCCAGCAGCTTAGATCTGGGACAGGGCGACTATGGCTACACCTTC. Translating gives CASSLDLGQGDYGYTF.

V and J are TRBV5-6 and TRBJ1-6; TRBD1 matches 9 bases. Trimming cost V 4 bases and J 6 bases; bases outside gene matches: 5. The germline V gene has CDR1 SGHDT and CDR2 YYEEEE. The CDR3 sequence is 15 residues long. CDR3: CASSEGDRANSPLHF. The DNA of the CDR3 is TGTGCCAGCAGCGAAGGGGACAGGGCTAATTCACCCCTCCACTTT.

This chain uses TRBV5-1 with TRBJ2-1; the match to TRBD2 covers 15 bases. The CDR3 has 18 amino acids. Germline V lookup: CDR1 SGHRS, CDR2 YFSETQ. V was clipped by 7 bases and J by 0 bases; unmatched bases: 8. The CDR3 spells CASFGLAGGKSSYNEQFF. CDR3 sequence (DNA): TGCGCCAGCTTCGGACTAGCGGGAGGGAAAAGCTCCTACAATGAGCAGTTCTTC.

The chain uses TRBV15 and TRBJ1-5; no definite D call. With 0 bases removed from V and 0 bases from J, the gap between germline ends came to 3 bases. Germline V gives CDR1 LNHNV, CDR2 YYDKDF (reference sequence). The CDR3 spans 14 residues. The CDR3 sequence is CATSREGSNQPQHF. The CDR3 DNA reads TGTGCCACCAGCAGAGAGGGTAGCAATCAGCCCCAGCATTTT.

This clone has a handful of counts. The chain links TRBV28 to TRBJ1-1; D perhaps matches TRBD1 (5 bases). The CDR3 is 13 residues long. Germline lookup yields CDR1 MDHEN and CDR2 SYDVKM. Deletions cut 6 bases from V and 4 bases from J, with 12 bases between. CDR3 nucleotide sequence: TGTGCCAGCAGAACAGGTGGTATCACTGAAGCTTTCTTT. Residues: CASRTGGITEAFF.

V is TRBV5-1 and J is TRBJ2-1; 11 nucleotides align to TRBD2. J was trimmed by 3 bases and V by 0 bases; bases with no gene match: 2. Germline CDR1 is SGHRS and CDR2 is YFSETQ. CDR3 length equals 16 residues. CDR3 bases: TGCGCCAGCAGCTTGGGACTAGCGGGGAGCTACAATGAGCAGTTCTTC. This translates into CASSLGLAGSYNEQFF.

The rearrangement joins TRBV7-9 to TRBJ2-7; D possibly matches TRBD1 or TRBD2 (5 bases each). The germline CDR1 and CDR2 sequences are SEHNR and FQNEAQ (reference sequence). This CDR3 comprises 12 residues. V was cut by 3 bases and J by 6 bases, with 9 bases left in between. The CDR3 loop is CASSLGGGEQYV. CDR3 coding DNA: TGTGCCAGCAGCTTGGGTGGGGGCGAGCAGTACGTC.

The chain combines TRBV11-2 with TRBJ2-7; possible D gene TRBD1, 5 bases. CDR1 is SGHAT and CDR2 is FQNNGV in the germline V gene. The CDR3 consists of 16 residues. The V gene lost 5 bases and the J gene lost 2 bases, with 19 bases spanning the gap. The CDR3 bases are TGTGCCAGCAGCCCACTTAGGGCCGGCAGGGCCTACGAGCAGTACTTC. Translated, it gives CASSPLRAGRAYEQYF.

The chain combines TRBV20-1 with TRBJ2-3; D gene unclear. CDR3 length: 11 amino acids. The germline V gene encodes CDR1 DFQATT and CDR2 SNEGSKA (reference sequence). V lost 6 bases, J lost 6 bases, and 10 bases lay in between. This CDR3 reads CSAAAGDTQYF. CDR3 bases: TGCAGTGCCGCCGCTGGGGATACGCAGTATTTT.

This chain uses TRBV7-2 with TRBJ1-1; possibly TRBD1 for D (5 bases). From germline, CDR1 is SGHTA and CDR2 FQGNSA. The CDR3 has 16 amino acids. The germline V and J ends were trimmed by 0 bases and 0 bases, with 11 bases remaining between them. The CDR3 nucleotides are TGTGCCAGCAGCTTAGCGCAGGGCCGTTTGAACACTGAAGCTTTCTTT. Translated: CASSLAQGRLNTEAFF.

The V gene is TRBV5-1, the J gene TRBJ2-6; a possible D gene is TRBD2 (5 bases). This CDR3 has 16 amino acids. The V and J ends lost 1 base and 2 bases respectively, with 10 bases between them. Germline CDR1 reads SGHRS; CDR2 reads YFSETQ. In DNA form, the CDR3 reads TGCGCCAGCAGCTTGACCGGGGTCGCTGGGGCCAACGTCCTGACTTTC. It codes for CASSLTGVAGANVLTF.

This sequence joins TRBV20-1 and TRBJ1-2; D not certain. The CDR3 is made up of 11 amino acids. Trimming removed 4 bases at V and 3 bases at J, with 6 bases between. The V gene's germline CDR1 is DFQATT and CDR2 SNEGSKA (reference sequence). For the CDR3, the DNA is TGCAGTGCTATCTCGGACTATGGCTACACCTTC. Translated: CSAISDYGYTF.

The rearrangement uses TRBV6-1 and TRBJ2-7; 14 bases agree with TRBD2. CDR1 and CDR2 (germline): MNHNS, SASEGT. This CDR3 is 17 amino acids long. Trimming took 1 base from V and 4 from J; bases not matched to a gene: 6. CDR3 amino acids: CASSEGLAGGPVYEQYF. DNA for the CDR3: TGTGCCAGCAGTGAAGGACTAGCGGGAGGGCCGGTTTACGAGCAGTACTTC.

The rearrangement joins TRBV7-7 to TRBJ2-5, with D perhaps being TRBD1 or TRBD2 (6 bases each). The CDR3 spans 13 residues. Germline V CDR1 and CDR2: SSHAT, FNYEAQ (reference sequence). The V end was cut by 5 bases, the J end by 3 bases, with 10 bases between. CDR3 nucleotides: TGTGCCAGCAGCCGGGGGACAAAAGAGACCCAGTACTTC. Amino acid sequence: CASSRGTKETQYF.

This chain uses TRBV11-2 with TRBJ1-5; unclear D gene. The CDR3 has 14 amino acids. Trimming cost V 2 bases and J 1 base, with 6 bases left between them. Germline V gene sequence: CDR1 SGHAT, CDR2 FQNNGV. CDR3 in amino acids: CASSLSASNQPQHF. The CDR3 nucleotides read TGTGCCAGCAGCTTATCGGCGAGCAATCAGCCCCAGCATTTT.

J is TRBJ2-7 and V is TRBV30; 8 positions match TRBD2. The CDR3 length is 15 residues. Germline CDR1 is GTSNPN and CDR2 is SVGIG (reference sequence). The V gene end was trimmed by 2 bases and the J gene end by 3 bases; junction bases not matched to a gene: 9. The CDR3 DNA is TGTGCCTGGAGTAGTTCTAGCGGGCACTACTACGAGCAGTACTTC. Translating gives CAWSSSSGHYYEQYF. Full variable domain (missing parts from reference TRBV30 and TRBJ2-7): SQTIHQWPATLVQPVGSPLSLECTVEGTSNPNLYWYRQAAGRGLQLLFYSVGIGQISSEVPQNLSASRPQDRQFILSSKKLLLSDSGFYLCAWSSSSGHYYEQYFGPGTRLTVT.

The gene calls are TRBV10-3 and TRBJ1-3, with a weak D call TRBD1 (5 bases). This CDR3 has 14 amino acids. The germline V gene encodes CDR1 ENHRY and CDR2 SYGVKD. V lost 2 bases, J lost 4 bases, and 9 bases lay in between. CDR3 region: CAISERGVGNTIYF. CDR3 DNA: TGTGCCATCAGTGAGAGGGGTGTCGGAAACACCATATATTTT.

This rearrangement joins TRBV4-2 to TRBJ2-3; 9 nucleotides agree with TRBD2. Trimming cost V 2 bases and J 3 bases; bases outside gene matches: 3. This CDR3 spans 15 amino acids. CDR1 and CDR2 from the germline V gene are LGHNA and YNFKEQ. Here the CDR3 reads CASSQLAGITDTQYF. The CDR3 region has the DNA TGTGCCAGCAGCCAACTAGCGGGAATAACAGATACGCAGTATTTT.

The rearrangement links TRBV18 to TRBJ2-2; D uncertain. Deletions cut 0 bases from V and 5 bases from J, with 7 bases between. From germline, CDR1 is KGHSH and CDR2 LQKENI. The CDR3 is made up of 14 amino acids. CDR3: CASSPPSVTGELFF. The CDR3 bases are TGTGCCAGCTCACCACCCTCGGTTACCGGGGAGCTGTTTTTT.

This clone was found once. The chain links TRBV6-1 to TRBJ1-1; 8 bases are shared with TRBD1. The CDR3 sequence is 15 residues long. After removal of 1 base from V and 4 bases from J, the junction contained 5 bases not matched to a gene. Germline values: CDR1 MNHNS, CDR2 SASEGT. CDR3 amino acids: CASSEEGQVSTEAFF. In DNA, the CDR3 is TGTGCCAGCAGTGAAGAGGGACAGGTCAGCACTGAAGCTTTCTTT.

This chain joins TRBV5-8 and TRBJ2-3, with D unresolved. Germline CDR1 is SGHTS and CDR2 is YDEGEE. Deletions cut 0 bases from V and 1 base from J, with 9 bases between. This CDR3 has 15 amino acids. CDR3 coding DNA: TGTGCCAGCAGCTTGGCGGACGGTCGCACAGATACGCAGTATTTT. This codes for CASSLADGRTDTQYF. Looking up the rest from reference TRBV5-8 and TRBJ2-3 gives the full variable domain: EAGVTQSPTHLIKTRGQQATLRCSPISGHTSVYWYQQALGLGLQFLLWYDEGEERNRGNFPPRFSGRQFPNYSSELNVNALELEDSALYLCASSLADGRTDTQYFGPGTRLTVL.

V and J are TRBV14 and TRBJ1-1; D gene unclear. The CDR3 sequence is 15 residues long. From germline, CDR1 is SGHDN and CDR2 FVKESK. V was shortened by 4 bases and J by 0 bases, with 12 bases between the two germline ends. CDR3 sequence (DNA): TGTGCCAGCAGCCCGTGGACGGGGATGAACACTGAAGCTTTCTTT. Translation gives CASSPWTGMNTEAFF. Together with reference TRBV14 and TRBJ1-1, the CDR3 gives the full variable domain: EAGVTQFPSHSVIEKGQTVTLRCDPISGHDNLYWYRRVMGKEIKFLLHFVKESKQDESGMPNNRFLAERTGGTYSTLKVQPAELEDSGVYFCASSPWTGMNTEAFFGQGTRLTVV.

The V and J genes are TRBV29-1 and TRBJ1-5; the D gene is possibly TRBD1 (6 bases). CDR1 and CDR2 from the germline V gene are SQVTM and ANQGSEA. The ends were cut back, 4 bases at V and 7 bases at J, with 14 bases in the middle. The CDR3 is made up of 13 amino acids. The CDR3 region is CSVGGQGLQPQHF. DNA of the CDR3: TGCAGCGTTGGAGGGCAGGGGCTGCAGCCCCAGCATTTT.

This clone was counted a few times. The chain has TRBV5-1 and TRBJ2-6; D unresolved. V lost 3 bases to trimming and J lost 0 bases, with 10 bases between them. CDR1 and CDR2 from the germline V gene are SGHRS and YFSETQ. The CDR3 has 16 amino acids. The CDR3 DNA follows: TGCGCCAGCAGCTCCCCGGTGTACTCTGGGGCCAACGTCCTGACTTTC. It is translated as CASSSPVYSGANVLTF.

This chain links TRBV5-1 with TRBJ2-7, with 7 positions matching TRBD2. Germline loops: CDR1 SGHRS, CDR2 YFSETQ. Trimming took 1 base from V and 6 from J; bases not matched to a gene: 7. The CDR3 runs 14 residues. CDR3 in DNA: TGCGCCAGCAGCTTGATGGGGGAGGGCCTCGAGCAGTACTTC. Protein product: CASSLMGEGLEQYF.

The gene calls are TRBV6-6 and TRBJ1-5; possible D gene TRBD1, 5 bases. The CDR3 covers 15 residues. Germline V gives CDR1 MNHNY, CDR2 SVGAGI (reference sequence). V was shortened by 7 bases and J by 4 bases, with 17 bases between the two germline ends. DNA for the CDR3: TGTGCCAGCACCAAGCTCCAGGGCAAAAATCAGCCCCAGCATTTT. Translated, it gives CASTKLQGKNQPQHF.

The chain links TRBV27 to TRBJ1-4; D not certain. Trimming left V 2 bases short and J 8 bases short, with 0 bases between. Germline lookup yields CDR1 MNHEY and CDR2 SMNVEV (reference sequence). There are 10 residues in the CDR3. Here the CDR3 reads CASSLEKLFF. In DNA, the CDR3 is TGTGCCAGCAGTTTAGAAAAACTGTTTTTT.

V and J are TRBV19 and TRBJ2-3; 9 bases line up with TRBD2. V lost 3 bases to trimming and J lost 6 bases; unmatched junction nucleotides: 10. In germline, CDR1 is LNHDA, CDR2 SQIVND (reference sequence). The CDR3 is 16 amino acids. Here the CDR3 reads CASSMASGRSWDTQYF. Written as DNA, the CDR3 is TGTGCCAGTAGTATGGCGAGCGGGAGGTCCTGGGATACGCAGTATTTT.

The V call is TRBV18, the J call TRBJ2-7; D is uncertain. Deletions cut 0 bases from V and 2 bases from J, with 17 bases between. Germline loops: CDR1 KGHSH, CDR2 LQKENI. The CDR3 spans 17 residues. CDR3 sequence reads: CASSPPRLGKNPYEQYV. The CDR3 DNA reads TGTGCCAGCTCACCACCCCGGCTGGGCAAAAACCCCTACGAGCAGTACGTC.

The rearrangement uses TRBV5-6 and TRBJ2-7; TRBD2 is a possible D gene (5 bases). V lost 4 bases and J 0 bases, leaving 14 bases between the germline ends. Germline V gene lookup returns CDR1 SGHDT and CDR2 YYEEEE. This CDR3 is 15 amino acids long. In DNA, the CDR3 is TGTGCCAGCAGCCCGAGGCGGGCAATCTCCTACGAGCAGTACTTC. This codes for CASSPRRAISYEQYF.

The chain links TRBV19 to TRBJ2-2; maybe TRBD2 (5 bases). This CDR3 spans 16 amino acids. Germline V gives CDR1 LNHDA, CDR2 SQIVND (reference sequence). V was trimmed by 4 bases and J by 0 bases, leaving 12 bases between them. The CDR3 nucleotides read TGTGCCAGTAGTAGCAGAGGGAGTTCGAACACCGGGGAGCTGTTTTTT. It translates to CASSSRGSSNTGELFF.